These 3 T cell receptor beta chains were sequenced from one sample in a study of blood T cell repertoires in COVID-19. The protocol was immunoSEQ multiplex PCR, while the TCRdb copy is restricted to in-frame clones and leaves out a portion. The table lists about 120,000 clones, roughly nine tenths of them singletons. The material sequenced was peripheral blood. The receptors were gathered from a man aged 65 to 85 with active or convalescent COVID-19.

The chain is built from TRBV18 and TRBJ1-3, with 7 bases identical to TRBD1. Trimming removed 7 bases from V and 0 bases from J; junction bases left unmatched: 6. The CDR3 length is 15 residues. Per germline, CDR1 KGHSH and CDR2 LQKENI. The CDR3 DNA reads as TGTGCCAGCTTCGACAGGGAGACCTCTGGAAACACCATATATTTT. Its translation: CASFDRETSGNTIYF.

The chain is built from TRBV9 and TRBJ2-2; D is possibly TRBD2 (5 bases). CDR1 is SGDLS, CDR2 YYNGEE, per germline. The V end was cut by 4 bases, the J end by 7 bases, with 20 bases between. The CDR3 totals 16 residues. CDR3: CASSPDGRGFGGELFF. CDR3 sequence (DNA): TGTGCCAGCAGCCCCGACGGTCGAGGGTTCGGCGGGGAGCTGTTTTTT.

This chain links TRBV18 with TRBJ2-7; D is unresolved. The germline CDR1 and CDR2 sequences are KGHSH and LQKENI. CDR3 length equals 15 residues. The V end was cut by 3 bases, the J end by 1 base, with 13 bases between. The CDR3 DNA reads TGTGCCAGCTCACCCCCCGGGTGGAGTTCCTACGAGCAGTACTTC. Translated: CASSPPGWSSYEQYF.